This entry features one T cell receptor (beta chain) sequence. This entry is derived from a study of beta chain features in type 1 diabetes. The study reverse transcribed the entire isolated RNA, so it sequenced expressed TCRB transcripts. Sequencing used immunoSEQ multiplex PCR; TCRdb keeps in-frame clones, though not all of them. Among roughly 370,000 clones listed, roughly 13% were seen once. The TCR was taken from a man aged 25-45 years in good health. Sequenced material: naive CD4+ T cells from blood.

The CDR3 sequence is CASSPRAGANEQYF. CDR3 bases: TGTGCCAGTAGTCCCAGGGCGGGGGCCAACGAGCAGTACTTC. The V call is TRBV19, the J call TRBJ2-7, with D tentatively TRBD2 (7 bases). Germline V gene data show CDR1 as LNHDA and CDR2 as SQIVND (reference sequence). V shed 5 bases and J shed 5 bases, with 16 bases lying between them. The CDR3 sequence is 14 residues long.